Presented here are 25 T cell receptor beta chains from one specimen sequenced in a study of T cells expressing NK-cell markers. TCRdb re-called the 5' RACE reads and gives one entry per CDR3 protein, without DNA. The sample data list about 460,000 distinct CDR3 sequences. Sequenced: blood T cells: a sorted CD56 or NKG2C T cell subset, CD4+ or CD8+ T cells, or bulk PBMC T cells (not recorded which). These receptors all come from a woman between 50 and 59 years old in good health.

CDR3 loop: CASSQDGASYEQYF. The V gene is TRBV5-6, the J gene TRBJ2-7. This CDR3 region has 14 residues. The germline V gene encodes CDR1 SGHDT and CDR2 YYEEEE. The full variable domain, its missing parts supplied by reference TRBV5-6 and TRBJ2-7, is DAGVTQSPTHLIKTRGQQVTLRCSPKSGHDTVSWYQQALGQGPQFIFQYYEEEERQRGNFPDRFSGHQFPNYSSELNVNALLLGDSALYLCASSQDGASYEQYFGPGTRLTVT.

This chain connects TRBV20-1 to TRBJ2-1. CDR1 is DFQATT and CDR2 is SNEGSKA in the germline V gene (reference sequence). This CDR3 is 15 amino acids long. CDR3: CSAYSLGGSINEQFF.

The rearrangement joins TRBV30 to TRBJ2-1; TCRdb gives TRBD1 as the D gene, but with no DNA this cannot be confirmed. CDR1 GTSNPN and CDR2 SVGIG come from the germline V gene (reference sequence). The CDR3 consists of 13 residues. The chain's CDR3 is CAWSVRRGRGQFF.

This chain links TRBV2 with TRBJ1-5. The CDR3 loop spans 14 amino acids. The germline CDR1 and CDR2 sequences are SNHLY and FYNNEI. CDR3 loop: CASSEEGAWQPQHF.

This chain joins TRBV7-6 and TRBJ2-7; TCRdb designates TRBD2, a call that cannot be tested without DNA. CDR3 length equals 14 residues. The V gene's germline CDR1 is SGHVS and CDR2 FNYEAQ. The CDR3 region is CASSRLAGTYEQYF.

V and J are TRBV6-6 and TRBJ2-1. The germline V gene has CDR1 MNHNY and CDR2 SVGAGI (reference sequence). CDR3 length equals 15 residues. The CDR3 spells CASSYRGTSYNEQFF.

The chain combines TRBV20-1 with TRBJ2-7; lacking DNA, the TRBD2 call made by TCRdb goes unchecked. The CDR3 totals 17 residues. Germline assignment: CDR1 DFQATT and CDR2 SNEGSKA (reference sequence). CDR3 loop: CSARRSGLAGPGHEQYF.

V usage is TRBV7-8 and J usage is TRBJ2-2; absent DNA, TCRdb's TRBD1 call cannot be checked. CDR1 and CDR2 from the germline V gene are SGHVS and FQNEAQ. The CDR3 length is 15 residues. The CDR3 sequence: CASSPDRFESGELFF. The full variable domain, its missing parts supplied by reference TRBV7-8 and TRBJ2-2, is GAGVSQSPRYKVAKRGQDVALRCDPISGHVSLFWYQQALGQGPEFLTYFQNEAQLDKSGLPSDRFFAERPEGSVSTLKIQRTQQEDSAVYLCASSPDRFESGELFFGEGSRLTVL.

The chain carries TRBV12-3 or TRBV12-4 and TRBJ2-1. The CDR3 runs 13 residues. The CDR3 region is CASRPDKANEQFF.

The rearrangement links TRBV12-3 or TRBV12-4 to TRBJ2-2. The CDR3 is made up of 11 amino acids. This chain's CDR3 is CASSSLGELFF.

The V and J genes are TRBV29-1 and TRBJ1-3; no DNA is available, so the TRBD1 call from TCRdb remains unchecked. This CDR3 is built from 13 residues. CDR1 is SQVTM and CDR2 is ANQGSEA in the germline V gene. Here the CDR3 reads CSVVGGRGNTIYF.

The chain has TRBV24-1 and TRBJ1-5; TCRdb outputs TRBD1, but without DNA this stays unchecked. The CDR3 totals 12 residues. The germline CDR1 and CDR2 sequences are KGHDR and SFDVKD. CDR3 protein: CATGTGAQPQHF.

Here the CDR3 reads CASSQDSAGVMSEKTQYF. This chain connects TRBV3-1 to TRBJ2-5; the TCRdb D gene call, TRBD2, has no DNA to confirm it. Looked up from germline, CDR1 is LGHDT and CDR2 is YNNKEL (reference sequence). This CDR3 is built from 18 residues.

V usage is TRBV11-3 and J usage is TRBJ2-7; TCRdb picks TRBD2, but there is no DNA to check that call. Germline V gene data show CDR1 as SGHNT and CDR2 as YENEEA. This CDR3 is built from 14 residues. The chain's CDR3 is CASSFSPASYEQYF. The complete variable domain, with remaining parts taken from reference TRBV11-3 and TRBJ2-7, reads EAGVVQSPRYKIIEKKQPVAFWCNPISGHNTLYWYLQNLGQGPELLIRYENEEAVDDSQLPKDRFSAERLKGVDSTLKIQPAELGDSAVYLCASSFSPASYEQYFGPGTRLTVT.

The chain recombines TRBV24-1 with TRBJ2-1; without DNA, the TCRdb call of TRBD1 cannot be checked. The germline V gene has CDR1 KGHDR and CDR2 SFDVKD. The CDR3 runs to 14 residues. CDR3 protein: CATSPGEVYNEQFF.

The chain links TRBV7-3 to TRBJ2-1; TCRdb selects TRBD2, and the lack of DNA leaves this call unchecked. CDR1 is SGHTA and CDR2 is FQGTGA in the germline V gene. The CDR3 is made up of 17 amino acids. CDR3 region: CASSFSGTSGSLNEQFF. The full variable domain, in which reference TRBV7-3 and TRBJ2-1 provide the parts outside the CDR3, is GAGVSQTPSNKVTEKGKYVELRCDPISGHTALYWYRQSLGQGPEFLIYFQGTGAADDSGLPNDRFFAVRPEGSVSTLKIQRTERGDSAVYLCASSFSGTSGSLNEQFFGPGTRLTVL.

The CDR3 here is CASSYLQSTLTGELFF. J is TRBJ2-2 and V is TRBV6-5. The CDR3 has 16 amino acids. Germline V gene lookup returns CDR1 MNHEY and CDR2 SVGAGI.

CDR3 loop: CASSHSGGKEQFF. This sequence joins TRBV18 and TRBJ2-1; absent DNA, TCRdb's TRBD1 call cannot be checked. Germline lookup yields CDR1 KGHSH and CDR2 LQKENI. The CDR3 totals 13 residues.

This chain links TRBV3-1 with TRBJ2-7. Germline values: CDR1 LGHDT, CDR2 YNNKEL (reference sequence). This CDR3 comprises 13 residues. CDR3: CASSPGLNNEQYF.

This chain uses TRBV5-5 with TRBJ2-2. Germline V lookup: CDR1 SGHKS, CDR2 YYEKEE (reference sequence). The CDR3 is made up of 13 amino acids. The CDR3: CASTPRGTGELFF.

The chain employs TRBV27 and TRBJ2-2; TCRdb's D call of TRBD2 is untestable without DNA. The CDR3 is made up of 17 amino acids. CDR1 MNHEY and CDR2 SMNVEV come from the germline V gene (reference sequence). This CDR3 reads CASSLFLAGVGAGELFF.

The V and J genes are TRBV20-1 and TRBJ2-7; as DNA is missing, the TRBD1 call by TCRdb cannot be tested. Germline-derived CDR1 and CDR2 are DFQATT and SNEGSKA (reference sequence). The CDR3 runs 14 residues. The CDR3 sequence: CSAPNREGAYEQYF.

The chain joins TRBV5-1 to TRBJ1-6; the D call from TCRdb, TRBD1, cannot be confirmed without DNA. Germline V lookup: CDR1 SGHRS, CDR2 YFSETQ. This CDR3 region has 14 residues. The CDR3 here is CASSPWGRDSPLHF.

CDR3 residues: CSASMGEVGEKLFF. The rearrangement links TRBV20-1 to TRBJ1-4; TCRdb selects TRBD1, and the lack of DNA leaves this call unchecked. Germline V gives CDR1 DFQATT, CDR2 SNEGSKA (reference sequence). The CDR3 runs 14 residues.

The chain couples TRBV7-9 to TRBJ1-1; with no DNA, the TCRdb D assignment of TRBD1 cannot be verified. This CDR3 contains 15 residues. Germline CDR1 and CDR2: SEHNR and FQNEAQ (reference sequence). Here the CDR3 reads CASSLAAGGVAEAFF. Complete variable domain (other parts from reference TRBV7-9 and TRBJ1-1): DTGVSQNPRHKITKRGQNVTFRCDPISEHNRLYWYRQTLGQGPEFLTYFQNEAQLEKSRLLSDRFSAERPKGSFSTLEIQRTEQGDSAMYLCASSLAAGGVAEAFFGQGTRLTVV.